Below, 25 T cell receptor beta chains from the same sample are listed, as sequenced in a study of graft-versus-host responses after intestinal transplantation. Some clones are missing from TCRdb's copy, which holds only in-frame ones; the method was immunoSEQ multiplex PCR. Seen here are some 24,000 clones, approximately 83% observed once, and the top ten hold approximately 0.87%. The specimen was PBMCs, collected 450 to 490 days after intestinal transplant. The receptor source for this set is a human patient who received an intestinal transplant, so some T cells may come from the graft donor.

Worth noting for this clone: Other DNA sequences in the same sample also yield this CDR3. V usage is TRBV21-1 and J usage is TRBJ2-3; the D call of TRBD2 is as the table states it, not checked on the DNA. TRBV21-1 is shown as a pseudogene. The CDR3 has 16 amino acids. The CDR3: CASSKEGRGGTDTQYF. Here the CDR3 DNA reads TGTGCCAGCAGCAAAGAGGGGCGGGGAGGCACAGATACGCAGTATTTT.

This clone has just a few counts. The chain has TRBV9 and TRBJ2-3; the match to TRBD2 covers 8 bases. V shed 3 bases, J shed 3 bases, and the junction held 3 bases outside the gene matches. CDR1 is SGDLS, CDR2 YYNGEE, per germline. The CDR3 totals 14 residues. Here the CDR3 reads CASSGAGGTDTQYF. Written as DNA, the CDR3 is TGTGCCAGCAGCGGGGCGGGAGGAACAGATACGCAGTATTTT.

This chain links TRBV4-1 with TRBJ2-3; 12 bases match TRBD2. The CDR3 spans 17 residues. J gave up 2 bases and V 4 bases, and 7 bases lay outside the gene matches. Germline V lookup: CDR1 MGHRA, CDR2 YSYEKL. CDR3 DNA sequence: TGCGCCAGCAGCCGCACGGCTAGCGGGAGGGCCACAGATACGCAGTATTTT. It is translated as CASSRTASGRATDTQYF.

The V and J genes are TRBV12-5 and TRBJ1-1; 7 nucleotides align to TRBD1. CDR1 and CDR2 from the germline V gene are LGHNT and FRNRAP. Germline trimming cut 0 bases from V and 1 base from J; bases unmatched to any gene: 17. There are 20 residues in the CDR3. The CDR3 protein is CASGLVQRGGLIVRNTEAFF. The CDR3 DNA reads as TGTGCTAGTGGTTTGGTACAACGAGGGGGCCTGATCGTCCGGAACACTGAAGCTTTCTTT.

The V gene is TRBV15, the J gene TRBJ2-4; either TRBD1 or TRBD2 may supply D (5 bases each). The CDR3 has 15 amino acids. Germline V lookup: CDR1 LNHNV, CDR2 YYDKDF (reference sequence). With 5 bases removed from V and 8 bases from J, the gap between germline ends came to 19 bases. This chain's CDR3 is CATSRHRRNEDIQYF. Here the CDR3 DNA reads TGTGCCACCAGCCGCCACAGGAGGAATGAGGACATTCAGTACTTC.

This chain connects TRBV21-1 to TRBJ1-2; TRBD1, the table's D call, lacks a check against the DNA. TRBV21-1 is noted as a pseudogene. The CDR3 totals 14 residues. The CDR3 bases are TGTGCCAGCATCATAAGGGACAGACCGAATGGCTACACCTTC. This encodes CASIIRDRPNGYTF.

The chain couples TRBV5-6 to TRBJ2-4; D is unclear. Germline V lookup: CDR1 SGHDT, CDR2 YYEEEE. Trimming left V 1 base short and J 9 bases short, with 14 bases between. The CDR3 runs to 14 residues. This CDR3 is CASSLYVWTGIQYF. The CDR3 DNA sequence: TGTGCCAGCAGCTTGTACGTGTGGACGGGCATTCAGTACTTC. Variable domain in full (rest from reference TRBV5-6 and TRBJ2-4): DAGVTQSPTHLIKTRGQQVTLRCSPKSGHDTVSWYQQALGQGPQFIFQYYEEEERQRGNFPDRFSGHQFPNYSSELNVNALLLGDSALYLCASSLYVWTGIQYFGAGTRLSVL.

In this sample, this clone turned up once. The chain employs TRBV6-6 and TRBJ1-1; TRBD1 is a possible D gene (5 bases). The germline gives CDR1 MNHNY, CDR2 SVGAGI (reference sequence). Trimming took off 0 bases at V and 0 bases at J, with 8 bases between the two ends. The length of the CDR3 is 15 residues. The DNA of the CDR3 is TGTGCCAGCAGTTACTCGAGACAGATGAACACTGAAGCTTTCTTT. This gives the protein CASSYSRQMNTEAFF.

The chain links TRBV6-1 to TRBJ2-7, with 8 positions matching TRBD1. There are 16 residues in the CDR3. Germline loops: CDR1 MNHNS, CDR2 SASEGT. V lost 0 bases and J lost 0; bases outside the gene matches: 4. The CDR3 sequence: CASSEAWTGYSYEQYF. In nucleotides, the CDR3 is TGTGCCAGCAGTGAAGCTTGGACAGGGTACTCCTACGAGCAGTACTTC.

This chain connects TRBV2 to TRBJ2-5; maybe TRBD1 (5 bases). The end of the DNA fits TRBJ2-7 better, so the J call may be wrong. The germline gives CDR1 SNHLY, CDR2 FYNNEI. The CDR3 extends over 13 amino acids. Here the CDR3 reads CASSSRVRDEQYF. CDR3 coding DNA: TGTGCCAGCAGTAGCAGGGTTCGCGACGAGCAGTACTTC.

The chain uses TRBV2 and TRBJ2-6; D ambiguous. There are 15 residues in the CDR3. CDR1 is SNHLY, CDR2 FYNNEI, per germline. V was cut by 7 bases and J by 4 bases, with 14 bases left in between. The CDR3 bases are TGTGCCAGCACGGACCGGTTTGGGGGGGCCAACGTCCTGACTTTC. The encoded protein is CASTDRFGGANVLTF.

The chain recombines TRBV7-9 with TRBJ2-2; unclear D gene. The germline V and J ends were trimmed by 1 base and 5 bases, with 8 bases remaining between them. From germline, CDR1 is SEHNR and CDR2 FQNEAQ (reference sequence). This CDR3 contains 14 residues. The chain's CDR3 is CASSLDGVTGELFF. As DNA, the CDR3 is TGTGCCAGCAGCTTAGATGGCGTTACCGGGGAGCTGTTTTTT.

The chain has TRBV5-1 and TRBJ2-7; 8 nucleotides line up with TRBD2. Unmatched junction bases numbered 6, after V lost 2 bases and J lost 5 bases. Germline CDR1 SGHRS, CDR2 YFSETQ. This CDR3 is 14 amino acids long. The CDR3 bases are TGCGCCAGCAGCTTCGGAGGGACTAGGAACGAGCAGTACTTC. The encoded protein is CASSFGGTRNEQYF.

In this sample, this clone turned up a few times. This rearrangement joins TRBV11-2 to TRBJ2-3, with TRBD2 matching over 7 bases. Germline CDR1 reads SGHAT; CDR2 reads FQNNGV. The length of the CDR3 is 18 residues. Trimming cost V 2 bases and J 1 base; bases outside gene matches: 12. This chain's CDR3 is CASSLTAGTREGTDTQYF. CDR3 DNA: TGTGCCAGCAGCTTAACCGCGGGGACCCGGGAGGGCACAGATACGCAGTATTTT.

This rearrangement joins TRBV5-1 to TRBJ2-1, with D unclear. Germline CDR1 and CDR2: SGHRS and YFSETQ. This CDR3 spans 15 amino acids. V gave up 0 bases and J gave up 0 bases, with 7 bases separating them. The CDR3 loop is CASSLDGRSYNEQFF. In DNA, the CDR3 is TGCGCCAGCAGCTTGGACGGACGCTCCTACAATGAGCAGTTCTTC.

The chain combines TRBV7-2 with TRBJ2-1; no firm D call. This CDR3 region has 13 residues. Trimming removed 1 base at V and 7 bases at J, with 8 bases between. CDR1 SGHTA and CDR2 FQGNSA come from the germline V gene. The CDR3 sequence is CASSLVGGNEQFF. The CDR3 DNA reads TGTGCCAGCAGCTTAGTTGGCGGAAATGAGCAGTTCTTC.

The gene calls are TRBV10-3 and TRBJ2-1; TRBD1 matches 9 bases. V gave up 0 bases and J gave up 4 bases; unmatched junction bases: 4. In germline, CDR1 is ENHRY, CDR2 SYGVKD. There are 16 residues in the CDR3. The CDR3 DNA is TGTGCCATCAGTGAGTCGACTGGGACAGGGTACAATGAGCAGTTCTTC. Its protein is CAISESTGTGYNEQFF.

The chain employs TRBV30 and TRBJ2-1; 12 bases agree with TRBD1. The germline gives CDR1 GTSNPN, CDR2 SVGIG (reference sequence). The CDR3 is 15 residues long. V trimming: 4 bases; J trimming: 5 bases; junction bases outside the gene matches: 6. CDR3 DNA sequence: TGTGCCTGGACCCGGGACAGGGGGCGAAACAATGAGCAGTTCTTC. This translates into CAWTRDRGRNNEQFF.

This chain connects TRBV7-9 to TRBJ1-5; D unresolved. This CDR3 spans 13 amino acids. The V end was cut by 5 bases, the J end by 4 bases, with 9 bases between. Germline CDR1 reads SEHNR; CDR2 reads FQNEAQ (reference sequence). The CDR3, as DNA: TGTGCCAGCAGCCCAGACTCGAATCAGCCCCAGCATTTT. It yields the protein CASSPDSNQPQHF.

The rearrangement links TRBV9 to TRBJ2-5; D remains ambiguous. The V and J ends lost 3 bases and 0 bases respectively, with 12 bases between them. The CDR3 contains 15 residues. Germline loops: CDR1 SGDLS, CDR2 YYNGEE. DNA for the CDR3: TGTGCCAGCAGCGGATTTGGAGCGTACCAAGAGACCCAGTACTTC. This sequence encodes CASSGFGAYQETQYF.

The chain's CDR3 is CASSDRDYSNQPQHF. The CDR3 bases are TGTGCCAGCAGCGACAGGGACTATAGCAATCAGCCCCAGCATTTT. The chain has TRBV6-1 and TRBJ1-5; 7 bases align to TRBD1. The CDR3 loop spans 15 amino acids. The V segment lost 6 bases and the J segment 0 bases; nucleotides outside the gene matches: 5. Germline V lookup: CDR1 MNHNS, CDR2 SASEGT.

DNA of the CDR3: TGTGCCAGCAGTTACTCTTCCACTACCTACGAGCAGTACTTC. As protein: CASSYSSTTYEQYF. V is TRBV6-5 and J is TRBJ2-7; the D is unclear. With 0 bases removed from V and 2 bases from J, the gap between germline ends came to 8 bases. Per the germline V gene, CDR1 is MNHEY and CDR2 is SVGAGI. This CDR3 has 14 residues.

Only one count was recorded for this clone. The chain has TRBV6-5 and TRBJ1-5; D not certain. CDR3 length: 11 residues. Germline values: CDR1 MNHEY, CDR2 SVGAGI. The CDR3 reads CGQNLNQPQHF. DNA for the CDR3: TGTGGCCAGAATCTAAATCAGCCCCAGCATTTT.

This sequence joins TRBV27 and TRBJ2-2, with D perhaps matching TRBD2 (6 bases). With 4 bases removed from V and 0 bases from J, the gap between germline ends came to 12 bases. Germline assignment: CDR1 MNHEY and CDR2 SMNVEV (reference sequence). This CDR3 has 16 amino acids. This CDR3 is CASSSFGGANTGELFF. As DNA, the CDR3 is TGTGCCAGCAGTTCCTTTGGCGGGGCGAACACCGGGGAGCTGTTTTTT.

The CDR3 DNA sequence: TGTGCCAGCAGCTTAGAGGTAGGAGCCTACGAGCAGTACTTC. Residues: CASSLEVGAYEQYF. The rearrangement joins TRBV11-2 to TRBJ2-7; D unresolved. With 0 bases removed from V and 2 bases from J, the gap between germline ends came to 8 bases. CDR1 SGHAT and CDR2 FQNNGV come from the germline V gene. This CDR3 contains 14 residues. The full variable domain, rest sourced from reference TRBV11-2 and TRBJ2-7, is EAGVAQSPRYKIIEKRQSVAFWCNPISGHATLYWYQQILGQGPKLLIQFQNNGVVDDSQLPKDRFSAERLKGVDSTLKIQPAKLEDSAVYLCASSLEVGAYEQYFGPGTRLTVT.